This TCR beta chain emerged from a study of T cell responses to AZD1222 COVID-19 vaccine. General study findings and limits: Donors were mostly white British, more females; clonal diversity possibly underestimated. Spike regions recognized by vaccine-associated CD4 TCRs spanned the protein, led by 160-218 and 743-854.

Germline V lookup: CDR1 MNHEY, CDR2 SVGAGI. The CDR3 length is 13 residues. The V and J ends lost 6 bases and 1 base respectively, with 9 bases between them. Ten or more counts support this clone. The antigen is undetermined. Clones were read by immunoSEQ multiplex PCR, and TCRdb kept only the in-frame ones, dropping some. The sample yields about 130,000 clones, roughly 90% seen once. This material consisted of peripheral blood, taken on day 0 of AZD1222 vaccination. V gene TRBV6-5 combines with J gene TRBJ1-2; no clear D gene. This sequence originates from an adult in good health. CDR3 in DNA: TGTGCCAGCAGGCCGGACCTTAACTATGGCTACACCTTC. As protein: CASRPDLNYGYTF.